The clone carrying this T cell receptor (beta chain) has only one observation. This specimen belongs to a study of T cells after somatic rescue of genetic block. V was trimmed by 2 bases and J by 0 bases, leaving 6 bases between them. Per the germline V gene, CDR1 is MGHRA and CDR2 is YSYEKL. This CDR3 comprises 14 residues. The protocol was immunoSEQ multiplex PCR, while the TCRdb copy is restricted to in-frame clones and leaves out a portion. The table has 9,500 to 15,000 clones, 65% to 75% seen once; the top ten hold 15% to 20%. The specimen was peripheral blood mononuclear cells (PBMCs). This clonotype was obtained from a boy between 10 and 17 years old. The rearrangement joins TRBV4-1 to TRBJ2-3, with D uncertain. The CDR3, as DNA: TGCGCCAGCAGCCAAACGTTTAGCACAGATACGCAGTATTTT. This encodes CASSQTFSTDTQYF.